This paragraph covers one TCR beta chain sequence. This entry is derived from a study of cytomegalovirus exposure and HLA in healthy donors. Primers included in the PCR were 60 Vbeta and 13 Jbeta primers. The repertoire was sequenced with immunoSEQ multiplex PCR; TCRdb's copy has only in-frame clones and lacks some. The repertoire holds some 140,000 clones, with approximately 80% as singletons. Germline trimming cut 6 bases from V and 11 bases from J; bases unmatched to any gene: 9. The CDR3 covers 13 residues. The germline V gene encodes CDR1 MNHEY and CDR2 SVGAGI. Material: PBMCs. The rearrangement joins TRBV6-5 to TRBJ1-2; 10 bases match TRBD1. The sequence derives from a young man in good health and CMV-seronegative. The CDR3 here is CASSSRDRGVYTF. The CDR3 region has the DNA TGTGCCAGCAGCTCCCGGGACAGGGGAGTATACACCTTC.